These 32 T cell receptor beta chains came from one sample sequenced in a study of PD-L1 blockade in urothelial cancer. The time point: peripheral blood 6 weeks after treatment start. The assay was immunoSEQ multiplex PCR, and TCRdb's table has in-frame clones only and misses some. Among around 100,000 clones listed, roughly 90% were seen once. The sample in question was PBMCs, obtained around atezolizumab (anti-PD-L1) treatment. Receptors originate from a man in his fifties or sixties with urothelial cancer.

This clone was picked up one time. This chain uses TRBV10-1 with TRBJ1-4; no clear D gene. Germline V gene sequence: CDR1 WNHNN, CDR2 SYGVQD (reference sequence). V was shortened by 6 bases and J by 0 bases, with 5 bases between the two germline ends. This CDR3 is built from 13 residues. CDR3 DNA sequence: TGCGCCAGCAGCCAGGCAACTAATGAAAAACTGTTTTTT. Protein: CASSQATNEKLFF.

The genes are TRBV5-1 and TRBJ2-3, with 15 nucleotides matching TRBD2. V lost 3 bases, J lost 4 bases, and 12 bases stayed unmatched. Per germline, CDR1 SGHRS and CDR2 YFSETQ. The CDR3 is 19 amino acids. This CDR3 reads CASSWTWTSGGALSDTQYF. In nucleotides, the CDR3 is TGCGCCAGCAGCTGGACCTGGACTAGCGGGGGGGCATTGTCAGATACGCAGTATTTT. The full variable domain, with the rest looked up from reference TRBV5-1 and TRBJ2-3, is KAGVTQTPRYLIKTRGQQVTLSCSPISGHRSVSWYQQTPGQGLQFLFEYFSETQRNKGNFPGRFSGRQFSNSRSEMNVSTLELGDSALYLCASSWTWTSGGALSDTQYFGPGTRLTVL.

The sample holds one count of this clone. The CDR3 nucleotides read TGTGCCAGCAGCTTAGAACTCGGACTACCTGGAAACACCATATATTTT. Translating gives CASSLELGLPGNTIYF. The chain has TRBV7-8 and TRBJ1-3; D is unclear. The CDR3 totals 16 residues. V lost 1 base and J lost 2, with 12 bases in between. Germline V gene sequence: CDR1 SGHVS, CDR2 FQNEAQ.

The chain uses TRBV4-2 and TRBJ2-6; D unclear. Trimming removed 4 bases from V and 0 bases from J, with 10 bases in between. This CDR3 is 16 amino acids long. CDR1 LGHNA and CDR2 YNFKEQ come from the germline V gene. The CDR3 protein is CASSPERSSGANVLTF. The CDR3 coding sequence is TGTGCCAGCAGCCCAGAAAGGAGCTCTGGGGCCAACGTCCTGACTTTC.

The J gene is TRBJ2-2, the V gene TRBV9; perhaps TRBD2 as D (5 bases). V lost 7 bases to trimming and J lost 1 base, with 8 bases between them. Germline CDR1 is SGDLS and CDR2 is YYNGEE. CDR3 length equals 13 residues. DNA of the CDR3: TGTGCCAGCGGCCGGGGGAACACCGGGGAGCTGTTTTTT. The encoded protein is CASGRGNTGELFF.

This clone showed up just once. The V and J genes are TRBV20-1 and TRBJ2-3; D is undetermined. Germline lookup yields CDR1 DFQATT and CDR2 SNEGSKA (reference sequence). V lost 5 bases and J lost 2, with 5 bases in between. CDR3 size: 11 residues. Here the CDR3 DNA reads TGCAGTGCTCCCTACACAGATACGCAGTATTTT. Its protein product is CSAPYTDTQYF.

The gene calls are TRBV27 and TRBJ2-4; possibly TRBD2 for D (5 bases). Germline CDR1 and CDR2: MNHEY and SMNVEV (reference sequence). Trimming took off 6 bases at V and 5 bases at J, with 11 bases between the two ends. This CDR3 spans 13 amino acids. The CDR3 nucleotides read TGTGCCAGCAGACCCGGGATTGAAAACATTCAGTACTTC. Its protein is CASRPGIENIQYF.

DNA for the CDR3: TGTGCCAGCAGCTTGACCGGGACAGGGTTTCAGCCCCAGCATTTT. It yields the protein CASSLTGTGFQPQHF. The chain couples TRBV5-8 to TRBJ1-5; 9 bases are a match to TRBD1. The V and J ends lost 1 base and 6 bases, in that order; junction bases with no gene match: 5. This CDR3 has 15 residues. Germline CDR1 and CDR2: SGHTS and YDEGEE.

This chain connects TRBV18 to TRBJ2-7, with TRBD1 matching 10 bases. The CDR3 sequence is 15 residues long. Germline trimming cut 5 bases from V and 1 base from J; bases unmatched to any gene: 5. Looked up from germline, CDR1 is KGHSH and CDR2 is LQKENI. The CDR3 spells CASSSPGQGSYEQYF. The CDR3 DNA follows: TGTGCCAGCTCATCTCCGGGACAGGGGTCCTACGAGCAGTACTTC.

The chain has TRBV6-1 and TRBJ2-7; 8 bases agree with TRBD1. After removal of 7 bases from V and 1 base from J, the junction contained 3 bases not matched to a gene. The length of the CDR3 is 13 residues. The germline CDR1 and CDR2 sequences are MNHNS and SASEGT. For the CDR3, the DNA is TGTGCCAGCATGAGGGACAGGTCCTACGAGCAGTACTTC. Protein: CASMRDRSYEQYF.

The rearrangement links TRBV28 to TRBJ1-2; 8 bases line up with TRBD1. Trimming removed 3 bases from V and 7 bases from J; junction bases left unmatched: 7. Germline assignment: CDR1 MDHEN and CDR2 SYDVKM. The CDR3 covers 14 residues. CDR3 DNA sequence: TGTGCCAGCAGTTTCGGACAGGGCATGCGTGGCTACACCTTC. It encodes CASSFGQGMRGYTF.

This chain uses TRBV29-1 with TRBJ1-4; 9 bases map to TRBD1. The CDR3 sequence is 14 residues long. The germline CDR1 and CDR2 sequences are SQVTM and ANQGSEA. Unmatched junction bases numbered 6, after V lost 2 bases and J lost 8 bases. Here the CDR3 reads CSVELGQGGEKLFF. The CDR3 region has the DNA TGCAGCGTTGAATTGGGACAGGGAGGCGAAAAACTGTTTTTT.

The chain combines TRBV6-6 with TRBJ1-1; 7 bases line up with TRBD1. With 2 bases clipped from V and 3 bases from J, the junction kept 3 bases outside the gene matches. There are 14 residues in the CDR3. Germline V gene lookup returns CDR1 MNHNY and CDR2 SVGAGI (reference sequence). CDR3 amino acids: CASSYLQGDTEAFF. In DNA, the CDR3 is TGTGCCAGCAGTTACCTCCAGGGGGACACTGAAGCTTTCTTT.

V and J are TRBV28 and TRBJ2-7; unclear D gene. Trimming took 3 bases from V and 6 from J, leaving 9 bases between them. The CDR3 spans 12 residues. Germline V gene lookup returns CDR1 MDHEN and CDR2 SYDVKM. The CDR3 region is CASSFGSAEQYF. The CDR3 DNA reads as TGTGCCAGCAGTTTTGGCAGCGCCGAGCAGTACTTC.

The chain links TRBV29-1 to TRBJ1-1; 7 bases agree with TRBD1. Germline CDR1 reads SQVTM; CDR2 reads ANQGSEA. The CDR3 runs to 15 residues. V lost 4 bases to trimming and J lost 0 bases; unmatched junction nucleotides: 8. The CDR3 is CSVVELRGMNTEAFF. CDR3 sequence (DNA): TGCAGCGTTGTAGAACTCAGGGGGATGAACACTGAAGCTTTCTTT. Filled out from reference TRBV29-1 and TRBJ1-1, the complete variable domain reads SAVISQKPSRDICQRGTSLTIQCQVDSQVTMMFWYRQQPGQSLTLIATANQGSEATYESGFVIDKFPISRPNLTFSTLTVSNMSPEDSSIYLCSVVELRGMNTEAFFGQGTRLTVV.

V gene TRBV28 combines with J gene TRBJ2-7; D unresolved. CDR3 size: 13 residues. Germline CDR1 is MDHEN and CDR2 is SYDVKM. The V gene lost 0 bases and the J gene lost 0 bases, with 3 bases spanning the gap. For the CDR3, the DNA is TGTGCCAGCAGTTTATGGAGCTCCTACGAGCAGTACTTC. Protein: CASSLWSSYEQYF.

The chain combines TRBV5-1 with TRBJ1-1; 8 positions match TRBD1. V lost 2 bases to trimming and J lost 4 bases; unmatched junction nucleotides: 1. Germline-derived CDR1 and CDR2 are SGHRS and YFSETQ. The CDR3 length is 13 residues. The CDR3 DNA is TGCGCCAGCAGCTTAACAGGGGGCACTGAAGCTTTCTTT. Translating it yields CASSLTGGTEAFF.

This chain joins TRBV7-6 and TRBJ2-1; 8 bases fit TRBD2. Germline trimming cut 1 base from V and 3 bases from J; bases unmatched to any gene: 11. Germline CDR1 and CDR2: SGHVS and FNYEAQ. This CDR3 contains 18 residues. The CDR3 loop is CASSLGGLGSAIYNEQFF. The CDR3 DNA follows: TGTGCCAGCAGCTTAGGGGGACTAGGGAGCGCGATCTACAATGAGCAGTTCTTC.

V gene TRBV7-2 combines with J gene TRBJ1-1; TRBD1 aligns across 7 bases. After removal of 4 bases from V and 5 bases from J, the junction contained 7 bases not matched to a gene. The length of the CDR3 is 14 residues. In germline, CDR1 is SGHTA, CDR2 FQGNSA. CDR3 sequence reads: CASSSGHRGTEAFF. CDR3 sequence (DNA): TGTGCCAGCAGCTCGGGCCACAGGGGTACTGAAGCTTTCTTT.

The chain links TRBV11-2 to TRBJ2-1; 8 positions match TRBD2. CDR1 SGHAT and CDR2 FQNNGV come from the germline V gene. The V segment lost 5 bases and the J segment 10 bases; nucleotides outside the gene matches: 16. This CDR3 region has 16 residues. The CDR3 DNA is TGTGCCAGCAGCCCGGGGGGGGGAGGGCTTAGAATGGAGCAGTTCTTC. Translated, it gives CASSPGGGGLRMEQFF.

The rearrangement joins TRBV28 to TRBJ2-3, with 10 bases aligning to TRBD2. The CDR3 extends over 19 amino acids. Germline V gene sequence: CDR1 MDHEN, CDR2 SYDVKM. Trimming at V came to 0 bases and at J to 3 bases, leaving 12 bases not matched to a gene. The CDR3 reads CASSLWASGSGFKTDTQYF. In DNA form, the CDR3 reads TGTGCCAGCAGTTTATGGGCTAGCGGGAGTGGGTTTAAGACAGATACGCAGTATTTT.

This chain's CDR3 is CASSPSSVNTGELFF. The DNA of the CDR3 is TGTGCCAGCAGCCCCTCTAGCGTGAACACCGGGGAGCTGTTTTTT. The chain employs TRBV28 and TRBJ2-2; possibly TRBD2 for D (6 bases). V gave up 6 bases and J gave up 1 base, with 12 bases separating them. The CDR3 contains 15 residues. CDR1 and CDR2 (germline): MDHEN, SYDVKM. Full variable domain (rest looked up from reference TRBV28 and TRBJ2-2): DVKVTQSSRYLVKRTGEKVFLECVQDMDHENMFWYRQDPGLGLRLIYFSYDVKMKEKGDIPEGYSVSREKKERFSLILESASTNQTSMYLCASSPSSVNTGELFFGEGSRLTVL.

This chain connects TRBV19 to TRBJ2-2; 10 bases are shared with TRBD1. The CDR3 runs to 17 residues. With V trimmed by 5 bases and J by 4 bases, 10 bases remained unmatched. Germline assignment: CDR1 LNHDA and CDR2 SQIVND (reference sequence). Written as DNA, the CDR3 is TGTGCCAGTAGTTTTCCGGCGGGACAGGGGTTCACCGGGGAGCTGTTTTTT. Translated, it gives CASSFPAGQGFTGELFF.

The gene calls are TRBV4-2 and TRBJ2-1; TRBD2 matches 9 bases. CDR1 is LGHNA, CDR2 YNFKEQ, per germline. CDR3 length: 16 residues. With V trimmed by 4 bases and J by 0 bases, 4 bases remained unmatched. CDR3 in amino acids: CASSRWTSDSYNEQFF. DNA of the CDR3: TGTGCCAGCAGCCGGTGGACTAGCGACTCCTACAATGAGCAGTTCTTC.

The V gene is TRBV5-4, the J gene TRBJ2-4, with TRBD1 matching over 10 bases. CDR3 size: 15 residues. CDR1 and CDR2 from the germline V gene are SGHNT and YYREEE (reference sequence). After removal of 4 bases from V and 6 bases from J, the junction contained 7 bases not matched to a gene. CDR3 sequence reads: CASSTGTGVRNIQYF. In nucleotides, the CDR3 is TGTGCCAGCAGCACCGGGACAGGGGTGAGAAACATTCAGTACTTC. Supplemented by reference TRBV5-4 and TRBJ2-4, the full variable domain reads ETGVTQSPTHLIKTRGQQVTLRCSSQSGHNTVSWYQQALGQGPQFIFQYYREEENGRGNFPPRFSGLQFPNYSSELNVNALELDDSALYLCASSTGTGVRNIQYFGAGTRLSVL.

This rearrangement joins TRBV28 to TRBJ2-7, with 9 bases matching TRBD1. The CDR3 has 13 residues. CDR1 is MDHEN, CDR2 SYDVKM, per germline. V shed 1 base and J 9 bases; nucleotides not matched to a gene: 4. CDR3: CASSLLTGGGQYF. CDR3 in DNA: TGTGCCAGCAGTTTATTAACAGGGGGCGGGCAGTACTTC.

This chain links TRBV9 with TRBJ1-2; D gene uncertain. The CDR3 length is 15 residues. The ends were cut back, 0 bases at V and 0 bases at J, with 9 bases in the middle. CDR1 SGDLS and CDR2 YYNGEE come from the germline V gene. CDR3 amino acids: CASSVGGETNYGYTF. The CDR3 region has the DNA TGTGCCAGCAGCGTAGGTGGAGAAACTAACTATGGCTACACCTTC.

CDR3 coding DNA: TGTGCCACCACCTTATCGGGGGACAGCGAGCAGTACTTC. Translated, it gives CATTLSGDSEQYF. This chain uses TRBV10-3 with TRBJ2-7; a weak D match, TRBD1 (7 bases). The germline V gene encodes CDR1 ENHRY and CDR2 SYGVKD. The CDR3 totals 13 residues. With 10 bases removed from V and 6 bases from J, the gap between germline ends came to 19 bases.

CDR3 nucleotide sequence: TGTGCCAGCAGTTACTCGCCGGGACTCCCAAATGAGCAGTTCTTC. Translated: CASSYSPGLPNEQFF. The chain joins TRBV6-5 to TRBJ2-1; perhaps TRBD2 as D (6 bases). Trimming removed 0 bases at V and 7 bases at J, with 13 bases between. In germline, CDR1 is MNHEY, CDR2 SVGAGI. This CDR3 spans 15 amino acids.

The chain uses TRBV4-3 and TRBJ2-5; 10 bases match TRBD2. In germline, CDR1 is LGHNA, CDR2 YSLEER. The V gene end was trimmed by 0 bases and the J gene end by 4 bases; junction bases not matched to a gene: 5. CDR3 length: 16 amino acids. The CDR3 sequence is CASSQDSASGGETQYF. CDR3 nucleotide sequence: TGCGCCAGCAGCCAAGATTCGGCTAGCGGGGGAGAGACCCAGTACTTC.

V and J are TRBV9 and TRBJ2-7; the match to TRBD1 covers 7 bases. Germline CDR1 is SGDLS and CDR2 is YYNGEE. The J segment lost 2 bases and the V segment lost 3 bases, leaving 5 bases of the junction unmatched. This CDR3 comprises 14 residues. The CDR3 loop reads CASSARQGPYEQYF. CDR3 DNA sequence: TGTGCCAGCAGCGCCCGACAGGGTCCCTACGAGCAGTACTTC. Full variable domain (missing parts from reference TRBV9 and TRBJ2-7): DSGVTQTPKHLITATGQRVTLRCSPRSGDLSVYWYQQSLDQGLQFLIQYYNGEERAKGNILERFSAQQFPDLHSELNLSSLELGDSALYFCASSARQGPYEQYFGPGTRLTVT.

The J gene is TRBJ1-5, the V gene TRBV6-1; TRBD1 agrees at 9 bases. This CDR3 comprises 18 residues. CDR1 is MNHNS and CDR2 is SASEGT in the germline V gene. The V gene end was trimmed by 3 bases and the J gene end by 2 bases; junction bases not matched to a gene: 11. Written as DNA, the CDR3 is TGTGCCAGCAGTGAGGTATTCAGGCGGACAGGGGGCAATCAGCCCCAGCATTTT. It yields the protein CASSEVFRRTGGNQPQHF.